This TCR beta chain was sequenced during a study of beta chain features in type 1 diabetes. Findings and limits, study-wide: Across all four CD4+ subsets, people with type 1 diabetes showed modestly shorter TCRB CDR3s. The study notes PCR might favor shorter templates equally in patients and controls.

V lost 7 bases and J 7 bases, leaving 27 bases between the germline ends. The CDR3 covers 17 residues. As concerns this clone: What it binds is not known.

Isolated RNA was reverse transcribed in full, so expressed TCRB transcripts were sequenced. The assay was immunoSEQ multiplex PCR, and TCRdb's table has in-frame clones only and misses some. The sample shows about 260,000 clones, approximately 20% of them seen only once. The chain uses TRBV23-1 and TRBJ2-3; a possible D gene is TRBD2 (8 bases). TRBV23-1 counts as an open reading frame of uncertain function. The sequence was collected from a woman aged 40 to 49 with type 1 diabetes. Sequencing input: naive CD4+ T cells from blood. CDR3 loop: CASKSGGPQGSYHTQYF. The CDR3 nucleotides are TGCGCCAGCAAGTCGGGGGGGCCACAGGGGTCATATCATACGCAGTATTTT.